One sample yielded the 14 T cell receptor beta chains listed below, sequenced in a study of technical replicates of blood from a few donors. Clones were sequenced by immunoSEQ multiplex PCR, and TCRdb holds only the in-frame ones, with some missing. The data show 9,500 to 15,000 clones, 85% to 95% seen once. The sample consisted of PBMCs. Every receptor here comes from a human donor in good health.

This clone was recorded once. The V gene is TRBV9, the J gene TRBJ2-1; tentatively, D is TRBD1 (6 bases). This CDR3 has 16 amino acids. The V gene lost 3 bases and the J gene lost 0 bases, with 13 bases spanning the gap. The germline gives CDR1 SGDLS, CDR2 YYNGEE. The CDR3 DNA sequence: TGTGCCAGCAGCGAGGGGACACAGAGCTCCTACAATGAGCAGTTCTTC. This encodes CASSEGTQSSYNEQFF.

This rearrangement joins TRBV19 to TRBJ1-2; no reliable D call. CDR1 is LNHDA and CDR2 is SQIVND in the germline V gene (reference sequence). The CDR3 is 13 residues long. The V and J ends lost 3 bases and 5 bases respectively, with 10 bases between them. DNA of the CDR3: TGTGCCAGTAGTATTGTACAGCTATATGGCTACACCTTC. Translated: CASSIVQLYGYTF.

The chain couples TRBV28 to TRBJ2-7; 9 bases align to TRBD1. Unmatched junction bases numbered 8, after V lost 2 bases and J lost 3 bases. The CDR3 runs to 16 residues. Looked up from germline, CDR1 is MDHEN and CDR2 is SYDVKM. The CDR3 reads CASSLNLETGGYEQYF. The CDR3 DNA reads as TGTGCCAGCAGTTTAAATTTAGAGACAGGGGGCTACGAGCAGTACTTC.

The chain uses TRBV27 and TRBJ1-2; TRBD1 might be the D (5 bases). CDR3 length equals 13 residues. V lost 5 bases, J lost 4 bases, and 11 bases lay in between. Germline lookup yields CDR1 MNHEY and CDR2 SMNVEV (reference sequence). CDR3 in amino acids: CASSRGTFYGYTF. In DNA, the CDR3 is TGTGCCAGCAGTCGTGGGACTTTCTATGGCTACACCTTC.

The chain employs TRBV6-1 and TRBJ2-1; 9 nucleotides match TRBD2. From germline, CDR1 is MNHNS and CDR2 SASEGT. The CDR3 length is 15 residues. V trimming: 2 bases; J trimming: 5 bases; junction bases outside the gene matches: 4. CDR3 DNA: TGTGCCAGCAGTGAAACCGCTAGCGGGAACAATGAGCAGTTCTTC. This codes for CASSETASGNNEQFF.

The chain has TRBV30 and TRBJ2-1; 7 positions match TRBD1. CDR3 length: 14 amino acids. The trim removed 5 bases at V and 1 base at J, leaving 5 bases unmatched. Per the germline V gene, CDR1 is GTSNPN and CDR2 is SVGIG (reference sequence). The CDR3: CAWGDSGSYNEQFF. CDR3 sequence (DNA): TGTGCCTGGGGGGACAGCGGATCCTACAATGAGCAGTTCTTC.

This clone was detected only once. The chain uses TRBV5-4 and TRBJ2-7; 8 bases fit TRBD1. With 4 bases clipped from V and 9 bases from J, the junction kept 9 bases outside the gene matches. The CDR3 covers 13 residues. Germline CDR1 reads SGHNT; CDR2 reads YYREEE (reference sequence). The CDR3 bases are TGTGCCAGCAGCGTGGAGAGGACAGGGCTGCAGTACTTC. Translated, it gives CASSVERTGLQYF.

This chain links TRBV4-1 with TRBJ1-2, with D tentatively TRBD1 (5 bases). V lost 0 bases, J lost 0 bases, and 8 bases lay in between. The CDR3 length is 15 residues. Germline lookup yields CDR1 MGHRA and CDR2 YSYEKL. The CDR3 DNA reads TGCGCCAGCAGCCAAGACCGACAGACTAACTATGGCTACACCTTC. Translating it yields CASSQDRQTNYGYTF.

The V gene is TRBV10-2, the J gene TRBJ2-5; D is possibly TRBD2 (6 bases). The CDR3 length is 14 residues. Germline V CDR1 and CDR2: WSHSY, SAAADI. V lost 4 bases and J 5 bases, leaving 14 bases between the germline ends. Here the CDR3 DNA reads TGCGCCAGCAGTGGACTAGTTTACGGGGAGACCCAGTACTTC. Its translation: CASSGLVYGETQYF.

The chain employs TRBV7-8 and TRBJ2-7; TRBD2 is a possible D gene (5 bases). This CDR3 is built from 16 residues. Trimming took 5 bases from V and 1 from J, leaving 18 bases between them. Germline-derived CDR1 and CDR2 are SGHVS and FQNEAQ. The CDR3, as DNA: TGTGCCAGCAGCAACCGACTGGACGGGGTATCCTACGAGCAGTACTTC. Residues: CASSNRLDGVSYEQYF.

The chain has TRBV6-1 and TRBJ2-5, with 7 positions matching TRBD1. With V trimmed by 6 bases and J by 4 bases, 5 bases remained unmatched. This CDR3 is 13 amino acids long. The V gene's germline CDR1 is MNHNS and CDR2 SASEGT. The CDR3 sequence: CASRPQGVETQYF. Written as DNA, the CDR3 is TGTGCCAGCAGGCCCCAGGGGGTAGAGACCCAGTACTTC.

The chain recombines TRBV5-1 with TRBJ1-5; 8 bases map to TRBD1. Germline V gene lookup returns CDR1 SGHRS and CDR2 YFSETQ. J was trimmed by 4 bases and V by 0 bases; bases with no gene match: 9. This CDR3 region has 17 residues. CDR3 sequence: CASSLVLTGGRNQPQHF. The CDR3 nucleotides read TGCGCCAGCAGCTTGGTGTTAACAGGGGGAAGGAATCAGCCCCAGCATTTT. The complete variable domain, with remaining parts taken from reference TRBV5-1 and TRBJ1-5, reads KAGVTQTPRYLIKTRGQQVTLSCSPISGHRSVSWYQQTPGQGLQFLFEYFSETQRNKGNFPGRFSGRQFSNSRSEMNVSTLELGDSALYLCASSLVLTGGRNQPQHFGDGTRLSIL.

This sequence joins TRBV30 and TRBJ2-7; D uncertain. Germline loops: CDR1 GTSNPN, CDR2 SVGIG (reference sequence). This CDR3 has 13 residues. The germline V and J ends were trimmed by 3 bases and 3 bases, with 12 bases remaining between them. The CDR3 loop is CAWRQSFRYEQYF. In DNA, the CDR3 is TGTGCCTGGAGACAGTCGTTCCGCTACGAGCAGTACTTC. Together with reference TRBV30 and TRBJ2-7, the CDR3 gives the full variable domain: SQTIHQWPATLVQPVGSPLSLECTVEGTSNPNLYWYRQAAGRGLQLLFYSVGIGQISSEVPQNLSASRPQDRQFILSSKKLLLSDSGFYLCAWRQSFRYEQYFGPGTRLTVT.

V gene TRBV28 combines with J gene TRBJ2-1, with 8 bases identical to TRBD2. The CDR3 is 17 amino acids. Losses at the gene ends were 5 bases for V and 6 bases for J; bases not matched to a gene: 15. The germline CDR1 and CDR2 sequences are MDHEN and SYDVKM. CDR3 loop: CASSPSLLAGHSNEQFF. CDR3 nucleotide sequence: TGTGCCAGCAGTCCCTCCCTGTTAGCGGGGCATAGCAATGAGCAGTTCTTC.